Below, 28 T cell receptor beta chains from the same sample are listed, as sequenced in a study of technical replicates of blood from a few donors. The table came from immunoSEQ multiplex PCR; TCRdb's copy has only in-frame clones and leaves some out. This sample has 70,000 to 85,000 clones, with around 92% found just once. Sequenced material: T cells isolated from PBMCs. These receptors all stem from a human donor in good health.

This clone showed up just a few times. The chain joins TRBV6-1 to TRBJ2-7; a possible D gene is TRBD2 (5 bases). Trimming pared 4 bases from V and 3 bases from J, leaving 13 bases between. The CDR3 covers 14 residues. Germline CDR1 reads MNHNS; CDR2 reads SASEGT. This CDR3 reads CASSASIPLYEQYF. The DNA of the CDR3 is TGTGCCAGCAGTGCTAGCATCCCGCTCTACGAGCAGTACTTC.

This clone was seen a single time. The rearrangement joins TRBV19 to TRBJ2-2; 7 bases map to TRBD1. V gave up 0 bases and J gave up 0 bases; unmatched junction bases: 1. Germline CDR1 is LNHDA and CDR2 is SQIVND (reference sequence). CDR3 size: 16 residues. CDR3: CASSIDRGSNTGELFF. CDR3 DNA sequence: TGTGCCAGTAGTATAGACAGGGGGTCGAACACCGGGGAGCTGTTTTTT.

This clone was observed once. This chain uses TRBV7-2 with TRBJ2-7; no firm D call. Germline CDR1 SGHTA, CDR2 FQGNSA. V lost 0 bases to trimming and J lost 2 bases, with 14 bases between them. The CDR3 contains 16 residues. The CDR3 DNA reads as TGTGCCAGCAGCTTAGCCGCGTCCCCACCTACCTACGAGCAGTACTTC. As protein: CASSLAASPPTYEQYF.

This sequence joins TRBV11-2 and TRBJ2-3; TRBD2 matches at 9 bases. V shed 8 bases, J shed 3 bases, and the junction held 9 bases outside the gene matches. Per germline, CDR1 SGHAT and CDR2 FQNNGV. The CDR3 covers 15 residues. The CDR3 protein is CASLHSGRGTDTQYF. The CDR3 DNA sequence: TGTGCCAGCTTGCATAGCGGGAGAGGGACAGATACGCAGTATTTT. Combining the CDR3 with reference TRBV11-2 and TRBJ2-3 gives the whole variable domain EAGVAQSPRYKIIEKRQSVAFWCNPISGHATLYWYQQILGQGPKLLIQFQNNGVVDDSQLPKDRFSAERLKGVDSTLKIQPAKLEDSAVYLCASLHSGRGTDTQYFGPGTRLTVL.

This chain joins TRBV28 and TRBJ2-2, with D perhaps matching TRBD1 (5 bases). V lost 5 bases and J 0 bases, leaving 10 bases between the germline ends. In germline, CDR1 is MDHEN, CDR2 SYDVKM. The CDR3 has 15 residues. CDR3 nucleotides: TGTGCCAGCAGTATCGACAGCCCGAACACCGGGGAGCTGTTTTTT. This encodes CASSIDSPNTGELFF.

The chain couples TRBV6-5 to TRBJ2-7; TRBD2 aligns across 8 bases. Per the germline V gene, CDR1 is MNHEY and CDR2 is SVGAGI. The CDR3 spans 15 residues. The J segment lost 0 bases and the V segment lost 0 bases, leaving 1 base of the junction unmatched. The CDR3 loop is CASSYSGTSSYEQYF. CDR3 bases: TGTGCCAGCAGTTACTCGGGGACTAGCTCCTACGAGCAGTACTTC.

The chain employs TRBV27 and TRBJ2-7, with no clear D. V shed 5 bases and J shed 0 bases, with 20 bases lying between them. The CDR3 is 17 amino acids. The germline V gene has CDR1 MNHEY and CDR2 SMNVEV (reference sequence). The CDR3 sequence is CASSPFPDSESSYEQYF. As DNA, the CDR3 is TGTGCCAGCAGTCCATTCCCCGACTCCGAGAGCTCCTACGAGCAGTACTTC.

The V and J genes are TRBV2 and TRBJ2-7, with 9 nucleotides matching TRBD1. V trimming: 8 bases; J trimming: 3 bases; junction bases outside the gene matches: 8. Germline V lookup: CDR1 SNHLY, CDR2 FYNNEI. The length of the CDR3 is 14 residues. CDR3 DNA sequence: TGTGCCAGCGGACAGGGGCAGGGGGACTACGAGCAGTACTTC. Translating it yields CASGQGQGDYEQYF.

The count of this clone is one. This sequence joins TRBV4-1 and TRBJ1-1; the D is unclear. This CDR3 comprises 15 residues. The germline V and J ends were trimmed by 2 bases and 2 bases, with 12 bases remaining between them. Germline CDR1 and CDR2: MGHRA and YSYEKL. The chain's CDR3 is CASSQLPGVNTEAFF. In DNA, the CDR3 is TGCGCCAGCAGCCAATTGCCCGGGGTAAACACTGAAGCTTTCTTT.

The J gene is TRBJ1-4, the V gene TRBV5-1, with D tentatively TRBD1 (6 bases). The CDR3 runs 14 residues. Trimming removed 1 base at V and 5 bases at J, with 9 bases between. CDR1 and CDR2 (germline): SGHRS, YFSETQ. The CDR3 DNA is TGCGCCAGCAGCTTGATCCAGGGGAATGAAAAACTGTTTTTT. This codes for CASSLIQGNEKLFF. Supplemented by reference TRBV5-1 and TRBJ1-4, the full variable domain reads KAGVTQTPRYLIKTRGQQVTLSCSPISGHRSVSWYQQTPGQGLQFLFEYFSETQRNKGNFPGRFSGRQFSNSRSEMNVSTLELGDSALYLCASSLIQGNEKLFFGSGTQLSVL.

The chain has TRBV27 and TRBJ2-7; maybe TRBD2 (5 bases). Trimming cost V 4 bases and J 3 bases, with 16 bases left between them. CDR1 and CDR2 from the germline V gene are MNHEY and SMNVEV (reference sequence). This CDR3 is 15 amino acids long. DNA of the CDR3: TGTGCCAGCAGTTCACGTTCGGGGTTCGACTACGAGCAGTACTTC. Translated: CASSSRSGFDYEQYF.

This rearrangement joins TRBV5-1 to TRBJ1-2; D perhaps matches TRBD1 (6 bases). V was shortened by 0 bases and J by 6 bases, with 18 bases between the two germline ends. The CDR3 covers 16 residues. Germline-derived CDR1 and CDR2 are SGHRS and YFSETQ. This chain's CDR3 is CASSLAGQNTPHGYTF. Here the CDR3 DNA reads TGCGCCAGCAGCTTGGCTGGACAGAATACTCCACATGGCTACACCTTC.

The J gene is TRBJ1-3, the V gene TRBV9, with D possibly TRBD1 on 5 matching bases. Germline V lookup: CDR1 SGDLS, CDR2 YYNGEE. Trimming took off 0 bases at V and 2 bases at J, with 6 bases between the two ends. There are 14 residues in the CDR3. CDR3 DNA sequence: TGTGCCAGCAGCGTAGGACAGACTGGAAACACCATATATTTT. Translating gives CASSVGQTGNTIYF.

This chain connects TRBV6-6 to TRBJ2-7, with 9 bases fitting TRBD1. V gave up 5 bases and J gave up 7 bases; unmatched junction bases: 9. Looked up from germline, CDR1 is MNHNY and CDR2 is SVGAGI (reference sequence). This CDR3 is built from 14 residues. The CDR3 loop is CASSAGTGIQEQYF. The CDR3 DNA sequence: TGTGCCAGCAGTGCCGGGACAGGGATTCAGGAGCAGTACTTC.

The chain joins TRBV15 to TRBJ2-2, with a tentative D call TRBD2 (5 bases). Germline values: CDR1 LNHNV, CDR2 YYDKDF (reference sequence). The CDR3 loop spans 14 amino acids. With 8 bases removed from V and 2 bases from J, the gap between germline ends came to 12 bases. The CDR3 DNA reads TGTGCCACCCGCGAGGGAACCAACACCGGGGAGCTGTTTTTT. It yields the protein CATREGTNTGELFF.

The V call is TRBV28, the J call TRBJ2-1; the D gene is possibly TRBD1 (6 bases). Trimming removed 8 bases at V and 8 bases at J, with 16 bases between. This CDR3 has 13 amino acids. Germline CDR1 reads MDHEN; CDR2 reads SYDVKM. CDR3 region: CASGRGFRDEQFF. CDR3 bases: TGTGCCAGCGGCAGGGGTTTTAGGGATGAGCAGTTCTTC.

The rearrangement joins TRBV10-3 to TRBJ1-6; D is unclear. Germline loops: CDR1 ENHRY, CDR2 SYGVKD. CDR3 length: 15 residues. V was shortened by 0 bases and J by 10 bases, with 13 bases between the two germline ends. As DNA, the CDR3 is TGTGCCATCAGTGAGTCCTCGGGGTCCTCCTCACCCCTCCACTTT. Translating it yields CAISESSGSSSPLHF.

This clone showed up many times. The V gene is TRBV19, the J gene TRBJ2-1, with D maybe TRBD2 (6 bases). CDR1 is LNHDA, CDR2 SQIVND, per germline (reference sequence). CDR3 length: 17 residues. V lost 7 bases and J 4 bases, leaving 23 bases between the germline ends. The CDR3 bases are TGTGCCAGTACAACCCATTCCCTACTAGCAGGATACAATGAGCAGTTCTTC. As protein: CASTTHSLLAGYNEQFF.

V gene TRBV28 combines with J gene TRBJ1-4; 8 bases are a match to TRBD1. The CDR3 runs 13 residues. Trimming removed 6 bases from V and 8 bases from J; junction bases left unmatched: 5. Germline CDR1 MDHEN, CDR2 SYDVKM. The CDR3 DNA follows: TGTGCCAGCAGCGGACAGGGCGGGGAAAAACTGTTTTTT. Translation gives CASSGQGGEKLFF. The complete variable domain, with remaining parts taken from reference TRBV28 and TRBJ1-4, reads DVKVTQSSRYLVKRTGEKVFLECVQDMDHENMFWYRQDPGLGLRLIYFSYDVKMKEKGDIPEGYSVSREKKERFSLILESASTNQTSMYLCASSGQGGEKLFFGSGTQLSVL.

In DNA, the CDR3 is TGTGCCAGCAGCTCCCGAAGGGGATCGGAAACCTCTTATGGCACCGGGGAGCTGTTTTTT. It yields the protein CASSSRRGSETSYGTGELFF. V and J are TRBV11-3 and TRBJ2-2; perhaps TRBD1 as D (5 bases). The CDR3 loop spans 20 amino acids. V was shortened by 4 bases and J by 4 bases, with 28 bases between the two germline ends. Germline lookup yields CDR1 SGHNT and CDR2 YENEEA.

Here the CDR3 DNA reads TGTGCCTGGAGACCGAAGGCCGACAGGGTCGAGCAGTACTTC. Translation: CAWRPKADRVEQYF. The V gene is TRBV30, the J gene TRBJ2-7; 7 bases are a match to TRBD1. The length of the CDR3 is 14 residues. Germline CDR1 is GTSNPN and CDR2 is SVGIG (reference sequence). Losses at the gene ends were 3 bases for V and 6 bases for J; bases not matched to a gene: 11.

The rearrangement links TRBV10-3 to TRBJ1-2; D possibly corresponds to TRBD1 (5 bases). Trimming took 10 bases from V and 1 from J, leaving 13 bases between them. Germline CDR1 ENHRY, CDR2 SYGVKD. CDR3 length: 13 amino acids. The CDR3 bases are TGTGCCACCAGGGCAGGAATTAACTATGGCTACACCTTC. It is translated as CATRAGINYGYTF.

The V and J genes are TRBV5-1 and TRBJ2-2; D not certain. V lost 0 bases to trimming and J lost 2 bases, with 2 bases between them. This CDR3 has 13 amino acids. Germline CDR1 and CDR2: SGHRS and YFSETQ. The CDR3 is CASSLVNTGELFF. CDR3 DNA sequence: TGCGCCAGCAGCTTGGTAAACACCGGGGAGCTGTTTTTT.

V gene TRBV25-1 combines with J gene TRBJ2-5, with 8 bases matching TRBD2. J was trimmed by 2 bases and V by 8 bases; bases with no gene match: 7. From germline, CDR1 is MGHDK and CDR2 SYGVNS. The CDR3 is 14 amino acids. The chain's CDR3 is CASGLAGKQETQYF. CDR3 in DNA: TGTGCCAGCGGATTAGCGGGAAAGCAAGAGACCCAGTACTTC.

The V call is TRBV5-1, the J call TRBJ2-7, with D maybe TRBD2 (5 bases). Per the germline V gene, CDR1 is SGHRS and CDR2 is YFSETQ. The CDR3 runs 14 residues. V dropped 4 bases and J dropped 3 bases, with 14 bases sitting between them. The CDR3 protein is CASSGSGVGYEQYF. The CDR3 DNA reads TGCGCCAGCAGCGGTTCCGGGGTAGGCTACGAGCAGTACTTC.

The CDR3 bases are TGTGCCAGCAGTTACTCGGGGGGGGACGATGAGCAGTTCTTC. Protein product: CASSYSGGDDEQFF. The gene calls are TRBV6-5 and TRBJ2-1, with 7 bases fitting TRBD2. Germline V CDR1 and CDR2: MNHEY, SVGAGI. Trimming cost V 0 bases and J 8 bases; bases outside gene matches: 4. The CDR3 is 14 amino acids.

This chain links TRBV9 with TRBJ1-5; tentative D call: TRBD1 (6 bases). The V gene lost 3 bases and the J gene lost 0 bases, with 10 bases spanning the gap. This CDR3 has 15 amino acids. Germline CDR1 SGDLS, CDR2 YYNGEE. For the CDR3, the DNA is TGTGCCAGCAGCGCGAGGGGGGGTAGCAATCAGCCCCAGCATTTT. Its protein product is CASSARGGSNQPQHF.

The V and J genes are TRBV5-1 and TRBJ2-7; 7 nucleotides match TRBD1. The V gene end was trimmed by 3 bases and the J gene end by 3 bases; junction bases not matched to a gene: 3. Germline-derived CDR1 and CDR2 are SGHRS and YFSETQ. The CDR3 has 13 amino acids. The CDR3 reads CASSSTGIYEQYF. The CDR3, as DNA: TGCGCCAGCAGCTCGACAGGGATCTACGAGCAGTACTTC.